A single sample gave rise to the 27 T cell receptor beta chains below, sequenced in a study of T and B cells in COVID-19 patients. BIOMED2 TRB-A/B primer pools were used in multiplex TRB PCR. TCRdb re-called the multiplex PCR reads with MiXCR, one entry per CDR3 protein. The sample includes 8,500 to 10,000 distinct CDR3 sequences, approximately 30% of them seen just once. From blood, roughly 250-550 ng of genomic DNA served as TRB template. Sequencing used blood. These receptors all stem from a human donor who had recovered from COVID-19.

The rearrangement links TRBV12-3 or TRBV12-4 to TRBJ1-2, with 10 bases lining up with TRBD1. V was pared by 6 bases and J by 8 bases, with 12 bases of the junction left unmatched. The CDR3 runs to 15 residues. The CDR3 reads CASSAKGQGYNGYTF. The CDR3 coding sequence is TGTGCCAGCAGCGCTAAGGGACAGGGGTATAACGGCTACACCTTC.

This chain uses TRBV6-4 with TRBJ2-1; 9 nucleotides agree with TRBD2. The ends lost 2 bases at V and 6 bases at J; junction bases unmatched: 5. The CDR3 contains 15 residues. CDR1 and CDR2 from the germline V gene are MRHNA and SNTAGT. CDR3 nucleotide sequence: TGTGCCAGCAGTGACAGTCAAGCGGGGGGCAATGAGCAGTTCTTC. Protein sequence: CASSDSQAGGNEQFF.

Relative to its sample, this clonotype is medium-sized. V is TRBV15 and J is TRBJ1-5; D might be TRBD1 (5 bases). Trimming cost V 3 bases and J 6 bases, with 12 bases left between them. Germline CDR1 LNHNV, CDR2 YYDKDF (reference sequence). The CDR3 is made up of 14 amino acids. CDR3 DNA sequence: TGTGCCACCAGCAGGACGTTCAGGGTTCAGCCCCAGCATTTT. This encodes CATSRTFRVQPQHF.

There are a few counts of this clonotype. CDR3 protein: CASSLFSGGTYEQYF. The CDR3 DNA is TGTGCCAGCAGTTTATTTTCAGGGGGGACCTACGAGCAGTACTTC. The V call is TRBV27, the J call TRBJ2-7, with D perhaps matching TRBD1 (7 bases). Trimming cost V 1 base and J 2 bases, with 12 bases left between them. The CDR3 sequence is 15 residues long. The germline gives CDR1 MNHEY, CDR2 SMNVEV (reference sequence).

The rearrangement joins TRBV18 to TRBJ2-3, with TRBD2 as a possible D gene (6 bases). The V gene lost 4 bases and the J gene lost 0 bases, with 14 bases spanning the gap. CDR1 KGHSH and CDR2 LQKENI come from the germline V gene. The CDR3 is 16 amino acids. The CDR3 region is CASSQTRGSSTDTQYF. Written as DNA, the CDR3 is TGTGCCAGCTCACAAACCCGGGGGTCTAGCACAGATACGCAGTATTTT.

The chain couples TRBV7-9 to TRBJ1-4; no clear D gene. This CDR3 comprises 14 residues. CDR1 SEHNR and CDR2 FQNEAQ come from the germline V gene (reference sequence). V gave up 3 bases and J gave up 7 bases, with 12 bases separating them. The CDR3 sequence: CASSFRTGGEKLFF. In nucleotides, the CDR3 is TGTGCCAGCAGCTTTAGGACGGGCGGTGAAAAACTGTTTTTT.

V is TRBV20-1 and J is TRBJ1-5, with a possible D match to TRBD1 (5 bases). The germline V gene encodes CDR1 DFQATT and CDR2 SNEGSKA (reference sequence). The CDR3 totals 13 residues. The germline V and J ends were trimmed by 5 bases and 2 bases, with 10 bases remaining between them. CDR3: CSAGGKGNQPQHF. Written as DNA, the CDR3 is TGCAGTGCTGGGGGAAAGGGCAATCAGCCCCAGCATTTT.

The chain uses TRBV5-1 and TRBJ2-7; D not resolved. CDR1 and CDR2 from the germline V gene are SGHRS and YFSETQ. This CDR3 comprises 14 residues. V lost 3 bases to trimming and J lost 7 bases, with 17 bases between them. This CDR3 reads CASSSRTSVGEQYF. CDR3 DNA sequence: TGCGCCAGCAGCTCCCGGACCAGTGTAGGAGAGCAGTACTTC.

This clonotype is deemed medium-sized. DNA for the CDR3: TGTGCCAGTAGTCCACAGGGGATAAATGAAAAACTGTTTTTT. Its protein is CASSPQGINEKLFF. The gene calls are TRBV19 and TRBJ1-4, with 7 positions matching TRBD1. V lost 5 bases and J lost 5; bases outside the gene matches: 5. The V gene's germline CDR1 is LNHDA and CDR2 SQIVND (reference sequence). The length of the CDR3 is 14 residues.

The CDR3 DNA follows: TGCAGTGCTAGGATACTTACAGGGGCGAAAGGCAATCAGCCCCAGCATTTT. Protein product: CSARILTGAKGNQPQHF. The chain combines TRBV20-1 with TRBJ1-5, with 7 bases that match TRBD1. Germline CDR1 DFQATT, CDR2 SNEGSKA (reference sequence). With 3 bases clipped from V and 2 bases from J, the junction kept 13 bases outside the gene matches. This CDR3 comprises 17 residues.

The chain recombines TRBV7-2 with TRBJ2-2, with D unclear. CDR3 size: 14 residues. Trimming left V 1 base short and J 1 base short, with 4 bases between. Germline CDR1 is SGHTA and CDR2 is FQGNSA. CDR3 DNA: TGTGCCAGCAGCTTAGTACGGAACACCGGGGAGCTGTTTTTT. It encodes CASSLVRNTGELFF. Together with reference TRBV7-2 and TRBJ2-2, the CDR3 gives the full variable domain: GAGVSQSPSNKVTEKGKDVELRCDPISGHTALYWYRQSLGQGLEFLIYFQGNSAPDKSGLPSDRFSAERTGGSVSTLTIQRTQQEDSAVYLCASSLVRNTGELFFGEGSRLTVL.

This clonotype was picked up one time. The chain recombines TRBV7-2 with TRBJ1-4; 7 positions match TRBD1. The CDR3 has 17 amino acids. Germline lookup yields CDR1 SGHTA and CDR2 FQGNSA. Unmatched junction bases numbered 14, after V lost 2 bases and J lost 8 bases. The CDR3 reads CASSLTIKEGAGEKLFF. CDR3 DNA sequence: TGTGCCAGCAGCTTAACGATTAAGGAGGGGGCGGGGGAAAAACTGTTTTTT.

This clonotype was seen more than once but under ten times. The rearrangement uses TRBV5-1 and TRBJ2-5, with 9 positions matching TRBD2. The germline gives CDR1 SGHRS, CDR2 YFSETQ. This CDR3 is built from 14 residues. V shed 6 bases and J 5 bases; nucleotides not matched to a gene: 8. The CDR3 DNA follows: TGCGCCAGCACCCTGGGTAGCGGGGGCGAGACCCAGTACTTC. Its protein is CASTLGSGGETQYF. Complete variable domain (other parts from reference TRBV5-1 and TRBJ2-5): KAGVTQTPRYLIKTRGQQVTLSCSPISGHRSVSWYQQTPGQGLQFLFEYFSETQRNKGNFPGRFSGRQFSNSRSEMNVSTLELGDSALYLCASTLGSGGETQYFGPGTRLLVL.

This clonotype is deemed medium-sized. V usage is TRBV29-1 and J usage is TRBJ1-5; D may be TRBD1 (5 bases). The CDR3 runs 12 residues. The V end lost 5 bases, the J end lost 3 bases, and 8 bases lay between the germline ends. The V gene's germline CDR1 is SQVTM and CDR2 ANQGSEA. CDR3 coding DNA: TGCAGCGTTAGAGGGGACAATCAGCCCCAGCATTTT. As protein: CSVRGDNQPQHF.

The chain recombines TRBV6-1 with TRBJ1-2; the match to TRBD1 covers 12 bases. Losses at the gene ends were 8 bases for V and 1 base for J; bases not matched to a gene: 5. The germline gives CDR1 MNHNS, CDR2 SASEGT. The CDR3 extends over 15 amino acids. The DNA for the CDR3 is TGTGCCAGCCGGGACAGGGGGCAGATTAACTATGGCTACACCTTC. It codes for CASRDRGQINYGYTF.

The rearrangement uses TRBV10-3 and TRBJ2-5; TRBD1 aligns across 7 bases. The CDR3 has 14 amino acids. Germline V gene sequence: CDR1 ENHRY, CDR2 SYGVKD. The V and J ends lost 6 bases and 5 bases, in that order; junction bases with no gene match: 9. Written as DNA, the CDR3 is TGTGCCATCAGCCCCACAGGGGTTGGGGAGACCCAGTACTTC. It translates to CAISPTGVGETQYF.

This clonotype was found a few times. This sequence joins TRBV4-2 and TRBJ2-3; a possible D gene is TRBD2 (5 bases). Per the germline V gene, CDR1 is LGHNA and CDR2 is YNFKEQ. This CDR3 is built from 17 residues. V lost 4 bases and J 3 bases, leaving 20 bases between the germline ends. Written as DNA, the CDR3 is TGTGCCAGCAGCCCAAAGAGTGTGTCAAGGAGGACAGATACGCAGTATTTT. This codes for CASSPKSVSRRTDTQYF.

This clonotype is labeled medium-sized. This rearrangement joins TRBV12-3 or TRBV12-4 to TRBJ2-6; D gene ambiguous. The length of the CDR3 is 16 residues. Trimming removed 4 bases from V and 1 base from J, with 11 bases in between. In nucleotides, the CDR3 is TGTGCCAGCAGTTCTTCCCCCCCGTCTGGGGCCAACGTCCTGACTTTC. This sequence encodes CASSSSPPSGANVLTF.

A note on this clonotype: Mismatch with germline at one junction end may stem from a read error. The chain uses TRBV11-1 and TRBJ2-3; the D gene is possibly TRBD1 (6 bases). Germline V gives CDR1 SGHAT, CDR2 FQDESV (reference sequence). The CDR3 totals 16 residues. Written as DNA, the CDR3 is TGTGCGAGCAGCTTACCAGGGGCCCCCTACACAGATACGCAGTATTTT. Translation gives CASSLPGAPYTDTQYF.

By share of the sample, this clonotype is medium-sized. V and J are TRBV6-5 and TRBJ2-3; D ambiguous. This CDR3 has 14 amino acids. Germline loops: CDR1 MNHEY, CDR2 SVGAGI. With 6 bases removed from V and 2 bases from J, the gap between germline ends came to 12 bases. CDR3 in amino acids: CASRYRRTTDTQYF. The CDR3 bases are TGTGCCAGCAGATACCGCCGGACCACAGATACGCAGTATTTT.

This chain links TRBV6-6 with TRBJ2-4; 8 bases match TRBD1. The CDR3 has 15 residues. J was trimmed by 7 bases and V by 1 base; bases with no gene match: 6. In germline, CDR1 is MNHNY, CDR2 SVGAGI (reference sequence). The CDR3 DNA is TGTGCCAGCAGTTACTTTGACAGGGGCAAGAACATTCAGTACTTC. It is translated as CASSYFDRGKNIQYF.

This chain joins TRBV19 and TRBJ1-2; 7 nucleotides align to TRBD1. The germline gives CDR1 LNHDA, CDR2 SQIVND (reference sequence). The CDR3 loop spans 19 amino acids. Trimming took 1 base from V and 4 from J; bases not matched to a gene: 18. CDR3 nucleotide sequence: TGTGCCAGTAGTATAGGATTGGGAGGACAGGTTCGGAACCTCTATGGCTACACCTTC. This translates into CASSIGLGGQVRNLYGYTF.

The genes are TRBV19 and TRBJ1-1; tentative D call: TRBD1 (5 bases). Germline-derived CDR1 and CDR2 are LNHDA and SQIVND (reference sequence). The length of the CDR3 is 12 residues. Deletions cut 6 bases from V and 7 bases from J, with 12 bases between. The DNA for the CDR3 is TGTGCCAGTAGCGGCCGGGACTTTGAAGCTTTCTTT. Translating it yields CASSGRDFEAFF.

The table lists this clonotype with a few counts. This rearrangement joins TRBV7-2 to TRBJ2-6; D may be TRBD1 (5 bases). Looked up from germline, CDR1 is SGHTA and CDR2 is FQGNSA. The length of the CDR3 is 18 residues. The V end was cut by 1 base, the J end by 0 bases, with 13 bases between. CDR3 bases: TGTGCCAGCAGCTTAGTGGAGCTAGGGGCCTCTGGGGCCAACGTCCTGACTTTC. Its protein is CASSLVELGASGANVLTF.

This clonotype qualifies as medium-sized. The chain joins TRBV29-1 to TRBJ1-1; D is uncertain. This CDR3 has 10 residues. The V gene's germline CDR1 is SQVTM and CDR2 ANQGSEA. V lost 0 bases to trimming and J lost 7 bases, with 3 bases between them. CDR3 sequence (DNA): TGCAGCGTTGAAGACGGTGAAGCTTTCTTT. Translation gives CSVEDGEAFF.

This clonotype was counted between two and nine times. The chain recombines TRBV5-6 with TRBJ1-6, with D possibly TRBD1 on 5 matching bases. The V gene lost 4 bases and the J gene lost 6 bases, with 20 bases spanning the gap. CDR1 is SGHDT, CDR2 YYEEEE, per germline. The CDR3 runs 17 residues. The DNA for the CDR3 is TGTGCCAGCAGCGTTAGTTATGGGGCTAGGGGTAATTCACCCCTCCACTTT. Translation gives CASSVSYGARGNSPLHF.

By share, this clonotype counts as medium-sized. The chain uses TRBV11-1 and TRBJ1-1, with D possibly being TRBD1 (5 bases). The CDR3 loop spans 13 amino acids. Trimming took 5 bases from V and 1 from J, leaving 8 bases between them. The germline V gene encodes CDR1 SGHAT and CDR2 FQDESV (reference sequence). This CDR3 reads CASSRGWNTEAFF. CDR3 nucleotides: TGTGCCAGCAGCCGGGGGTGGAACACTGAAGCTTTCTTT.